One sample yielded the 17 T cell receptor beta chains listed below, sequenced in a study of T cells expressing NK-cell markers. No DNA is given; TCRdb re-called the 5' RACE reads and lists each CDR3 protein once. This sample's clone table lists about 260,000 distinct CDR3 sequences. The sample consisted of blood T cells: a sorted CD56 or NKG2C T cell subset, CD4+ or CD8+ T cells, or bulk PBMC T cells (not recorded which). Receptors originate from a woman between 18 and 70 years old in good health.

This sequence joins TRBV4-1 and TRBJ2-1; TCRdb reports TRBD2, a call that lacks DNA to check it against. Germline values: CDR1 MGHRA, CDR2 YSYEKL. CDR3 length equals 15 residues. CDR3 sequence: CASRQPDSRTNEQFF.

The chain carries TRBV7-3 and TRBJ2-2; without DNA, the TCRdb call of TRBD1 cannot be checked. The CDR3 length is 15 residues. CDR1 and CDR2 from the germline V gene are SGHTA and FQGTGA. The CDR3 loop reads CASTWGQANTGELFF.

This sequence joins TRBV5-1 and TRBJ2-1; the TCRdb call, TRBD2, lacks DNA for checking. CDR3 length equals 15 residues. Germline V gives CDR1 SGHRS, CDR2 YFSETQ. CDR3 residues: CASSLARALYNEQFF.

The V gene is TRBV6-5, the J gene TRBJ1-4; TCRdb's assignment of TRBD1 cannot be checked, as there is no DNA. CDR3 length: 14 amino acids. The germline gives CDR1 MNHEY, CDR2 SVGAGI. CDR3 loop: CASSSRGRNEKLFF.

The V and J genes are TRBV4-3 and TRBJ2-7; lacking DNA, the TRBD1 call made by TCRdb goes unchecked. CDR1 and CDR2 (germline): LGHNA, YSLEER. The CDR3 extends over 15 amino acids. The chain's CDR3 is CASSQTGTGKYEQYF.

This sequence joins TRBV4-1 and TRBJ2-5; the TCRdb call, TRBD2, lacks DNA for checking. Germline V gene sequence: CDR1 MGHRA, CDR2 YSYEKL. The CDR3 is 16 amino acids. CDR3 residues: CASSQGLAGYLETQYF.

The gene calls are TRBV20-1 and TRBJ2-5; TCRdb gives TRBD1 as the D gene, but with no DNA this cannot be confirmed. Germline V gene data show CDR1 as DFQATT and CDR2 as SNEGSKA (reference sequence). The length of the CDR3 is 12 residues. The CDR3 loop reads CSAPWGQETQYF.

The chain recombines TRBV7-9 with TRBJ2-3; TCRdb proposes TRBD2, but this gene call is untestable without DNA. From germline, CDR1 is SEHNR and CDR2 FQNEAQ (reference sequence). The CDR3 has 17 residues. The CDR3 here is CASSAAGWTGGPNTQYF.

V is TRBV12-2 and J is TRBJ2-1. TRBV12-2 is noted as a pseudogene. The CDR3 runs to 17 residues. Here the CDR3 reads CASRLAPMYSSYNEQFF.

The V call is TRBV28, the J call TRBJ2-1; the D call from TCRdb, TRBD1, cannot be confirmed without DNA. Germline CDR1 is MDHEN and CDR2 is SYDVKM. CDR3 length: 15 residues. CDR3 sequence reads: CASRGTAISYNEQFF.

The V gene is TRBV12-3 or TRBV12-4, the J gene TRBJ2-2; there is no DNA to check the TCRdb D call of TRBD1. The CDR3 has 13 residues. The chain's CDR3 is CASCDRGTGELFF.

This sequence joins TRBV6-1 and TRBJ1-1; TCRdb indicates TRBD1, and absent DNA this call remains unverified. Germline loops: CDR1 MNHNS, CDR2 SASEGT. This CDR3 region has 15 residues. CDR3 loop: CASRSGALDAGEAFF.

This sequence joins TRBV20-1 and TRBJ2-4; there is no DNA to check the TCRdb D call of TRBD2. From germline, CDR1 is DFQATT and CDR2 SNEGSKA (reference sequence). The CDR3 is 16 amino acids. The CDR3 loop is CSAERGPGAGGNIQYF.

V gene TRBV28 combines with J gene TRBJ2-7; absent DNA, TCRdb's TRBD2 call cannot be checked. CDR1 is MDHEN, CDR2 SYDVKM, per germline. This CDR3 region has 17 residues. The chain's CDR3 is CASSFVWRENFLWEQYF.

This chain links TRBV25-1 with TRBJ2-2; TCRdb's D call, TRBD1, is unchecked because there is no DNA. Germline-derived CDR1 and CDR2 are MGHDK and SYGVNS. The CDR3 runs 15 residues. The CDR3 reads CASSGQGLHTGELFF.

The CDR3 spells CARDYTNNEQFF. The chain carries TRBV30 and TRBJ2-1; no DNA is available, so the TRBD2 call from TCRdb remains unchecked. Germline CDR1 reads GTSNPN; CDR2 reads SVGIG (reference sequence). This CDR3 is built from 12 residues. Together with reference TRBV30 and TRBJ2-1, the CDR3 gives the full variable domain: SQTIHQWPATLVQPVGSPLSLECTVEGTSNPNLYWYRQAAGRGLQLLFYSVGIGQISSEVPQNLSASRPQDRQFILSSKKLLLSDSGFYLCARDYTNNEQFFGPGTRLTVL.

V is TRBV10-3 and J is TRBJ2-3; as DNA is missing, the TRBD2 call by TCRdb cannot be tested. The CDR3 is 14 amino acids. Germline V lookup: CDR1 ENHRY, CDR2 SYGVKD. The CDR3 sequence: CARKGTPSTDTQYF.